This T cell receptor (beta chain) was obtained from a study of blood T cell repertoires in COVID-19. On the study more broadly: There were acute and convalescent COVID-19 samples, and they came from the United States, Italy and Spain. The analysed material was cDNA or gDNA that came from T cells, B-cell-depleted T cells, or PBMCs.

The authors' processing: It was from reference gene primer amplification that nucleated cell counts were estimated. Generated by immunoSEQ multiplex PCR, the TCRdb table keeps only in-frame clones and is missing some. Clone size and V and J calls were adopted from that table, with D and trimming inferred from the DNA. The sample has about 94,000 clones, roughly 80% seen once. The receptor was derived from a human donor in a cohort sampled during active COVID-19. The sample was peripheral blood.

The CDR3 is CSKIGGNQNIQYF. The CDR3 DNA follows: TGCAGCAAAATAGGGGGAAACCAAAACATTCAGTACTTC. This chain uses TRBV29-1 with TRBJ2-4; D perhaps matches TRBD1 (6 bases). Germline V gene data show CDR1 as SQVTM and CDR2 as ANQGSEA. The CDR3 totals 13 residues. Trimming pared 8 bases from V and 5 bases from J, leaving 16 bases between.